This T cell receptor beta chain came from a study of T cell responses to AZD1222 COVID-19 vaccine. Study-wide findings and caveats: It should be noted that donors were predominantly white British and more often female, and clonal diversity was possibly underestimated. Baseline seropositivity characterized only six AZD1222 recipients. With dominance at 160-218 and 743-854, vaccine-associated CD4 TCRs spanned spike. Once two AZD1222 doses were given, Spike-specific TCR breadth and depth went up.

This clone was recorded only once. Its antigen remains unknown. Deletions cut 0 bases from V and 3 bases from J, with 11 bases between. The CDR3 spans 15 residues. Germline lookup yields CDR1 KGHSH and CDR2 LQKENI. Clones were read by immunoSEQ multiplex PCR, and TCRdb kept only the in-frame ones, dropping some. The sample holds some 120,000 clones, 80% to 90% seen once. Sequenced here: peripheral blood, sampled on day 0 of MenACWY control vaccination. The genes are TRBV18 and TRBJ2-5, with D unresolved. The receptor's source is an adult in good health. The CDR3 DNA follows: TGTGCCAGCTCACCACCTGATGGGTTTAAAGAGACCCAGTACTTC. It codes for CASSPPDGFKETQYF. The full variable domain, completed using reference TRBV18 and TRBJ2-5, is NAGVMQNPRHLVRRRGQEARLRCSPMKGHSHVYWYRQLPEEGLKFMVYLQKENIIDESGMPKERFSAEFPKEGPSILRIQQVVRGDSAAYFCASSPPDGFKETQYFGPGTRLLVL.